The 27 T cell receptor beta chains below all came from one sample that was sequenced in a study of cytomegalovirus exposure and HLA in healthy donors. With 60 Vbeta and 13 Jbeta primers, the PCR was carried out. Data came from immunoSEQ multiplex PCR; TCRdb stores just in-frame clones and leaves some out. The table includes approximately 69,000 clones, 70% to 75% detected once. Sequenced: PBMCs. These receptors all stem from a woman under 40 in good health and CMV-seropositive.

This chain links TRBV6-1 with TRBJ2-3, with a tentative D call TRBD2 (5 bases). Germline V gene lookup returns CDR1 MNHNS and CDR2 SASEGT. The CDR3 is 14 amino acids. Deletions cut 5 bases from V and 4 bases from J, with 13 bases between. CDR3 amino acids: CASSPGLLPDTQYF. Here the CDR3 DNA reads TGTGCCAGCAGTCCGGGGTTGCTCCCAGATACGCAGTATTTT.

The chain joins TRBV4-2 to TRBJ2-1, with 12 bases matching TRBD2. The V gene's germline CDR1 is LGHNA and CDR2 YNFKEQ. The V gene end was trimmed by 0 bases and the J gene end by 5 bases; junction bases not matched to a gene: 5. The CDR3 has 17 residues. In DNA, the CDR3 is TGTGCCAGCAGCCAAGAGGCAACTAGCGGGAGGAACAATGAGCAGTTCTTC. Residues: CASSQEATSGRNNEQFF.

V and J are TRBV20-1 and TRBJ2-7; possibly TRBD2 for D (7 bases). The CDR3 consists of 11 residues. V was pared by 8 bases and J by 2 bases, with 10 bases between. Germline-derived CDR1 and CDR2 are DFQATT and SNEGSKA (reference sequence). This chain's CDR3 is CSKGGTYEQYF. The CDR3 nucleotides read TGCAGTAAGGGGGGGACCTACGAGCAGTACTTC.

The genes are TRBV28 and TRBJ2-7; possible D gene TRBD1, 6 bases. CDR1 and CDR2 from the germline V gene are MDHEN and SYDVKM. Deletions cut 7 bases from V and 4 bases from J, with 14 bases between. CDR3 length: 13 amino acids. The CDR3 bases are TGTGCCAGCATCCGACAGGACTTGTACGAGCAGTACTTC. Amino acid sequence: CASIRQDLYEQYF.

V gene TRBV7-9 combines with J gene TRBJ1-2; TRBD1 matches 7 bases. V lost 1 base and J lost 7; bases outside the gene matches: 6. The CDR3 covers 14 residues. CDR1 is SEHNR, CDR2 FQNEAQ, per germline (reference sequence). In DNA form, the CDR3 reads TGTGCCAGCAGCTTAGAGGGGGCGCATGCTGGCTACACCTTC. The encoded protein is CASSLEGAHAGYTF.

The chain links TRBV4-1 to TRBJ2-3; 10 nucleotides match TRBD2. The CDR3 is 16 amino acids. V lost 1 base and J lost 6; bases outside the gene matches: 7. Germline lookup yields CDR1 MGHRA and CDR2 YSYEKL. The CDR3 DNA follows: TGCGCCAGCAGCCAAGTTCTAGCGGGGGTGGCGGATACGCAGTATTTT. It specifies CASSQVLAGVADTQYF.

The chain carries TRBV6-5 and TRBJ2-1; 11 bases agree with TRBD2. CDR1 and CDR2 (germline): MNHEY, SVGAGI. The junction had 9 bases not matched to a gene; V was cut back by 4 bases and J by 7 bases. There are 16 residues in the CDR3. In DNA, the CDR3 is TGTGCCAGCAGTTGGAGGTTGACTAGCGGGAAGAATGAGCAGTTCTTC. Translation: CASSWRLTSGKNEQFF.

V is TRBV2 and J is TRBJ2-5; D may be TRBD2 (6 bases). Deletions cut 4 bases from V and 5 bases from J, with 17 bases between. Per the germline V gene, CDR1 is SNHLY and CDR2 is FYNNEI. The CDR3 is made up of 15 amino acids. The CDR3 loop reads CASSGSGTAGETQYF. The CDR3 DNA reads TGTGCCAGCAGTGGATCCGGGACGGCGGGGGAGACCCAGTACTTC.

The chain combines TRBV7-8 with TRBJ1-4, with 7 bases fitting TRBD1. Trimming cost V 5 bases and J 6 bases; bases outside gene matches: 3. Germline CDR1 SGHVS, CDR2 FQNEAQ. This CDR3 comprises 13 residues. The CDR3 loop is CASSTRGYEKLFF. CDR3 nucleotides: TGTGCCAGCAGCACCAGGGGGTATGAAAAACTGTTTTTT.

The rearrangement uses TRBV28 and TRBJ1-1, with D uncertain. Germline CDR1 reads MDHEN; CDR2 reads SYDVKM. Trimming left V 6 bases short and J 1 base short, with 12 bases between. The CDR3 is made up of 14 amino acids. The CDR3, as DNA: TGTGCCAGCAGCCTTCACATATCGAACACTGAAGCTTTCTTT. This encodes CASSLHISNTEAFF. Full variable domain (outside the CDR3, taken from reference TRBV28 and TRBJ1-1): DVKVTQSSRYLVKRTGEKVFLECVQDMDHENMFWYRQDPGLGLRLIYFSYDVKMKEKGDIPEGYSVSREKKERFSLILESASTNQTSMYLCASSLHISNTEAFFGQGTRLTVV.

The chain couples TRBV29-1 to TRBJ1-1; D is perhaps TRBD1 (6 bases). V was pared by 7 bases and J by 5 bases, with 17 bases between. This CDR3 is 13 amino acids long. In germline, CDR1 is SQVTM, CDR2 ANQGSEA. CDR3 in amino acids: CSGTSGVTTEAFF. The CDR3 nucleotides are TGCAGCGGTACCTCAGGGGTCACGACTGAAGCTTTCTTT. The full variable domain, completed using reference TRBV29-1 and TRBJ1-1, is SAVISQKPSRDICQRGTSLTIQCQVDSQVTMMFWYRQQPGQSLTLIATANQGSEATYESGFVIDKFPISRPNLTFSTLTVSNMSPEDSSIYLCSGTSGVTTEAFFGQGTRLTVV.

The CDR3 is CASSFWDRMNTEAFF. CDR3 sequence (DNA): TGTGCCAGCAGCTTTTGGGACAGAATGAACACTGAAGCTTTCTTT. The chain links TRBV11-2 to TRBJ1-1, with 7 bases lining up with TRBD1. J lost 0 bases, V lost 3 bases, and 4 bases had no gene match. This CDR3 has 15 residues. CDR1 and CDR2 (germline): SGHAT, FQNNGV.

The rearrangement links TRBV5-4 to TRBJ1-1; 9 bases map to TRBD1. V lost 5 bases and J lost 7; bases outside the gene matches: 9. The CDR3 extends over 14 amino acids. Per the germline V gene, CDR1 is SGHNT and CDR2 is YYREEE (reference sequence). CDR3 in amino acids: CASSQDRGYGEAFF. The CDR3 DNA follows: TGTGCCAGCAGTCAGGACAGGGGATACGGTGAAGCTTTCTTT. The entire variable domain, with the rest obtained from reference TRBV5-4 and TRBJ1-1, is as follows: ETGVTQSPTHLIKTRGQQVTLRCSSQSGHNTVSWYQQALGQGPQFIFQYYREEENGRGNFPPRFSGLQFPNYSSELNVNALELDDSALYLCASSQDRGYGEAFFGQGTRLTVV.

This clone was recorded a few times. This chain links TRBV4-1 with TRBJ2-7; D possibly corresponds to TRBD1 (5 bases). The CDR3 has 13 residues. Per germline, CDR1 MGHRA and CDR2 YSYEKL. V lost 8 bases and J 2 bases, leaving 13 bases between the germline ends. The CDR3 protein is CASSGVGAYEQYF. CDR3 DNA sequence: TGCGCCAGCTCTGGGGTAGGGGCCTACGAGCAGTACTTC.

This chain connects TRBV23-1 to TRBJ2-1; TRBD2 might be the D (6 bases). TRBV23-1 is recorded as an ORF, its role being uncertain. Trimming took off 3 bases at V and 0 bases at J, with 15 bases between the two ends. This CDR3 is built from 17 residues. Written as DNA, the CDR3 is TGCGCCAGCAGTCAGGTACTGCGGGGCTCCTCCTACAATGAGCAGTTCTTC. This sequence encodes CASSQVLRGSSYNEQFF.

This chain links TRBV27 with TRBJ1-5, with a possible D match to TRBD1 (5 bases). Per the germline V gene, CDR1 is MNHEY and CDR2 is SMNVEV (reference sequence). The CDR3 spans 15 residues. The V end was cut by 5 bases, the J end by 0 bases, with 11 bases between. The CDR3 DNA reads as TGTGCCAGCAGTATCGACAGTTTTAGCAATCAGCCCCAGCATTTT. Its protein product is CASSIDSFSNQPQHF.

The rearrangement joins TRBV7-9 to TRBJ2-7; 10 positions match TRBD2. CDR1 is SEHNR, CDR2 FQNEAQ, per germline (reference sequence). The CDR3 is 15 amino acids. V shed 5 bases, J shed 2 bases, and the junction held 6 bases outside the gene matches. The CDR3 region has the DNA TGTGCCAGCAGCCATGGACTAGCGGTGGCCTACGAGCAGTACTTC. It codes for CASSHGLAVAYEQYF.

V is TRBV5-6 and J is TRBJ2-7; TRBD2 matches 7 bases. The V gene's germline CDR1 is SGHDT and CDR2 YYEEEE. After removal of 4 bases from V and 2 bases from J, the junction contained 6 bases not matched to a gene. The CDR3 extends over 14 amino acids. Written as DNA, the CDR3 is TGTGCCAGCAGCCCTGGACTAGGCCCCTACGAGCAGTACTTC. Amino acids: CASSPGLGPYEQYF.

In regard to this clone: Other DNA sequences within the sample encode an identical CDR3. The rearrangement links TRBV7-2 to TRBJ2-3, with D unclear. The CDR3 covers 11 residues. Germline-derived CDR1 and CDR2 are SGHTA and FQGNSA. The germline V and J ends were trimmed by 4 bases and 3 bases, with 2 bases remaining between them. CDR3 DNA: TGTGCCAGCAGCTCGACAGATACGCAGTATTTT. It codes for CASSSTDTQYF.

V gene TRBV12-5 combines with J gene TRBJ2-5, with TRBD2 identical over 7 bases. This CDR3 has 15 residues. CDR1 and CDR2 (germline): LGHNT, FRNRAP. The V segment lost 4 bases and the J segment 3 bases; nucleotides outside the gene matches: 8. In DNA, the CDR3 is TGTGCTAGTGGTTCCGGGACTACCATTGAAGAGACCCAGTACTTC. Translated: CASGSGTTIEETQYF.

V gene TRBV28 combines with J gene TRBJ2-7; TRBD2 is a possible D gene (5 bases). The V end was cut by 1 base, the J end by 5 bases, with 6 bases between. The CDR3 sequence is 12 residues long. Germline CDR1 MDHEN, CDR2 SYDVKM. The CDR3 DNA reads as TGTGCCAGCAGTTTATTGAGGGACGAGCAGTACTTC. Residues: CASSLLRDEQYF.

This clone has only one observation. The chain links TRBV7-8 to TRBJ2-7, with TRBD1 identical over 10 bases. The trim removed 5 bases at V and 2 bases at J, leaving 6 bases unmatched. The CDR3 covers 15 residues. CDR1 and CDR2 (germline): SGHVS, FQNEAQ. CDR3 DNA: TGTGCCAGCAGCCTCCGGGACAGGGGTCCCTACGAGCAGTACTTC. It encodes CASSLRDRGPYEQYF. The full variable domain, in which reference TRBV7-8 and TRBJ2-7 provide the parts outside the CDR3, is GAGVSQSPRYKVAKRGQDVALRCDPISGHVSLFWYQQALGQGPEFLTYFQNEAQLDKSGLPSDRFFAERPEGSVSTLKIQRTQQEDSAVYLCASSLRDRGPYEQYFGPGTRLTVT.

This chain connects TRBV2 to TRBJ2-1, with 8 nucleotides matching TRBD1. V was clipped by 6 bases and J by 1 base; unmatched bases: 2. There are 14 residues in the CDR3. Germline CDR1 and CDR2: SNHLY and FYNNEI. CDR3 DNA: TGTGCCAGCAGGGGACAGGAGTCCTACAATGAGCAGTTCTTC. Its translation is CASRGQESYNEQFF.

The chain carries TRBV6-1 and TRBJ2-7; TRBD1 matches at 11 bases. Trimming at V came to 6 bases and at J to 3 bases, leaving 7 bases not matched to a gene. Germline CDR1 reads MNHNS; CDR2 reads SASEGT. CDR3 size: 15 residues. DNA for the CDR3: TGTGCCAGCAGGTATGGGACAGGGGGAATCTACGAGCAGTACTTC. Translated: CASRYGTGGIYEQYF.

V is TRBV29-1 and J is TRBJ1-1; 7 nucleotides align to TRBD1. V was clipped by 0 bases and J by 10 bases; unmatched bases: 2. CDR1 is SQVTM, CDR2 ANQGSEA, per germline. The CDR3 extends over 11 amino acids. The CDR3 DNA sequence: TGCAGCGTTGAAGAGTCAGGGGGAGCTTTCTTT. Protein product: CSVEESGGAFF. The full variable domain, in which reference TRBV29-1 and TRBJ1-1 provide the parts outside the CDR3, is SAVISQKPSRDICQRGTSLTIQCQVDSQVTMMFWYRQQPGQSLTLIATANQGSEATYESGFVIDKFPISRPNLTFSTLTVSNMSPEDSSIYLCSVEESGGAFFGQGTRLTVV.

The V and J genes are TRBV15 and TRBJ1-4; TRBD1 agrees at 7 bases. The CDR3 totals 17 residues. Per the germline V gene, CDR1 is LNHNV and CDR2 is YYDKDF (reference sequence). Losses at the gene ends were 5 bases for V and 5 bases for J; bases not matched to a gene: 14. The CDR3 sequence: CATSAQAAGQPNEKLFF. In nucleotides, the CDR3 is TGTGCCACCAGCGCCCAAGCGGCGGGACAGCCGAATGAAAAACTGTTTTTT.

V gene TRBV5-1 combines with J gene TRBJ2-4, with 9 bases aligning to TRBD1. Germline V gene sequence: CDR1 SGHRS, CDR2 YFSETQ. The CDR3 consists of 14 residues. With V trimmed by 1 base and J by 5 bases, 1 base remained unmatched. CDR3 DNA sequence: TGCGCCAGCAGCTTGAGGACAGGGGAAAACATTCAGTACTTC. It translates to CASSLRTGENIQYF.